The 20 T cell receptor beta chains below come from one sample, sequenced in a study of T-cell memory formation after mild COVID-19 (dated by TCRdb to the early 2020s). To prepare the library, 5' RACE was applied. The sequencing machine was an Illumina NovaSeq 6000. TCRdb took the public reads, trimmed them with fastp at Q25, ran MiXCR for clone calling and kept in-frame beta chains. Under each unique CDR3 protein, matching rows form one entry showing the most common genes and DNA. This sample gives 350,000 to 400,000 distinct CDR3 sequences in total; roughly 20% of them show up just once. Around 13% of the sample rests with the top ten. The specimen sequenced was PBMCs or a T cell subset sorted from them (not recorded which). The receptors originated from an adult woman who had mild COVID-19 (a few samples of this study predate the infection). The sample titles of this study are shuffled in the database, so cell type and time point are left out; the donor was told from shared clones.

The V call is TRBV9, the J call TRBJ2-5; TRBD2 matches 7 bases. The germline V gene has CDR1 SGDLS and CDR2 YYNGEE. V trimming: 3 bases; J trimming: 0 bases; junction bases outside the gene matches: 8. This CDR3 comprises 16 residues. CDR3 coding DNA: TGTGCCAGCAGCGCTGGGAGGGCTCCGTACCAAGAGACCCAGTACTTC. Its protein is CASSAGRAPYQETQYF. The whole variable domain, remainder taken from reference TRBV9 and TRBJ2-5, is DSGVTQTPKHLITATGQRVTLRCSPRSGDLSVYWYQQSLDQGLQFLIQYYNGEERAKGNILERFSAQQFPDLHSELNLSSLELGDSALYFCASSAGRAPYQETQYFGPGTRLLVL.

This clonotype was detected only a few times. The rearrangement uses TRBV12-3 or TRBV12-4 and TRBJ2-1, with 12 bases that match TRBD2. The CDR3 covers 16 residues. The ends lost 6 bases at V and 6 bases at J; junction bases unmatched: 9. DNA of the CDR3: TGTGCCAGCAGACCGACTAGCGGGGGCCGAAGCAATGAGCAGTTCTTC. This sequence encodes CASRPTSGGRSNEQFF.

This clonotype has only a few counts. The genes are TRBV7-2 and TRBJ2-1; a weak D match, TRBD2 (5 bases). Looked up from germline, CDR1 is SGHTA and CDR2 is FQGNSA. The CDR3 consists of 17 residues. V was pared by 1 base and J by 0 bases, with 13 bases between. This CDR3 reads CASSLGEYYSSYNEQFF. CDR3 in DNA: TGTGCCAGCAGCTTAGGGGAGTACTATAGCTCCTACAATGAGCAGTTCTTC.

The chain couples TRBV11-2 to TRBJ2-7; D might be TRBD2 (5 bases). Trimming removed 5 bases at V and 3 bases at J, with 11 bases between. The CDR3 is 13 residues long. CDR1 is SGHAT and CDR2 is FQNNGV in the germline V gene. The DNA of the CDR3 is TGTGCCAGCAGCGAGGAGGCCATCTACGAGCAGTACTTC. Translated: CASSEEAIYEQYF.

The V gene is TRBV20-1, the J gene TRBJ2-5; TRBD2 matches at 9 bases. After removal of 3 bases from V and 1 base from J, the junction contained 9 bases not matched to a gene. Looked up from germline, CDR1 is DFQATT and CDR2 is SNEGSKA (reference sequence). This CDR3 region has 16 residues. CDR3 residues: CSASRHSTSGQETQYF. CDR3 sequence (DNA): TGCAGTGCTAGTCGCCATTCGACTAGCGGCCAAGAGACCCAGTACTTC.

In this sample, this clonotype turned up many times. This chain's CDR3 is CASSSTGMGTDTQYF. Here the CDR3 DNA reads TGTGCCAGCAGTAGTACAGGGATGGGCACAGATACGCAGTATTTT. The V gene is TRBV12-3 or TRBV12-4, the J gene TRBJ2-3; D perhaps matches TRBD1 (6 bases). The CDR3 is 15 residues long. Trimming removed 5 bases at V and 1 base at J, with 13 bases between.

The chain employs TRBV30 and TRBJ2-1, with D hard to call. The CDR3 is 11 amino acids. Germline-derived CDR1 and CDR2 are GTSNPN and SVGIG (reference sequence). V lost 0 bases and J lost 10, with 7 bases in between. In DNA form, the CDR3 reads TGTGCCTGGAGTGTACGAGAGGAGCAGTTCTTC. This gives the protein CAWSVREEQFF.

The V gene is TRBV27, the J gene TRBJ2-1; D is possibly TRBD2 (6 bases). The CDR3 is made up of 13 amino acids. Germline V gene lookup returns CDR1 MNHEY and CDR2 SMNVEV (reference sequence). V was clipped by 3 bases and J by 7 bases, with 10 bases between them. Here the CDR3 DNA reads TGTGCCAGCAGTTTCGGGAGTGAGAATGAGCAGTTCTTC. Translation: CASSFGSENEQFF.

This clonotype was observed a handful of times. For the CDR3, the DNA is TGTGCCAGCAGTTCCTTGTGGCCCATTCCCTCCGAGGGGCCATATGGCTACACCTTC. Amino acid sequence: CASSSLWPIPSEGPYGYTF. The chain is built from TRBV12-3 or TRBV12-4 and TRBJ1-2, with D tentatively TRBD1 (5 bases). This CDR3 is 19 amino acids long. V was shortened by 4 bases and J by 5 bases, with 29 bases between the two germline ends.

V is TRBV20-1 and J is TRBJ1-5; 10 bases align to TRBD1. This CDR3 is built from 13 residues. V shed 3 bases and J 4 bases; nucleotides not matched to a gene: 0. Germline V lookup: CDR1 DFQATT, CDR2 SNEGSKA (reference sequence). In DNA, the CDR3 is TGCAGTGCTAGGGGACAGGGGAATCAGCCCCAGCATTTT. It codes for CSARGQGNQPQHF.

V is TRBV6-5 and J is TRBJ2-4; 9 bases match TRBD1. The J segment lost 4 bases and the V segment lost 7 bases, leaving 5 bases of the junction unmatched. Germline V CDR1 and CDR2: MNHEY, SVGAGI. The CDR3 sequence is 14 residues long. The CDR3 loop reads CASTQGAWKNIQYF. The CDR3 coding sequence is TGTGCCAGCACACAGGGGGCATGGAAAAACATTCAGTACTTC.

This clonotype showed up just a few times. This chain's CDR3 is CASSPRGASGSNEQFF. The CDR3 nucleotides read TGTGCCAGCAGCCCGAGGGGGGCTAGCGGGAGTAATGAGCAGTTCTTC. The chain is built from TRBV7-2 and TRBJ2-1, with 10 positions matching TRBD2. The J segment lost 7 bases and the V segment lost 5 bases, leaving 11 bases of the junction unmatched. The CDR3 consists of 16 residues. Germline CDR1 SGHTA, CDR2 FQGNSA.

The gene calls are TRBV4-3 and TRBJ2-7; a possible D gene is TRBD2 (6 bases). Germline V gene sequence: CDR1 LGHNA, CDR2 YSLEER. The length of the CDR3 is 19 residues. Trimming cost V 4 bases and J 7 bases, with 32 bases left between them. The CDR3, as DNA: TGCGCCAGCAGCCCAGGGAGCGGGCCCCGCGCGAAGCCGCCCGGGGAGCAGTACTTC. Protein product: CASSPGSGPRAKPPGEQYF.

The rearrangement uses TRBV7-2 and TRBJ2-7; TRBD1 is a possible D gene (6 bases). The V end was cut by 6 bases, the J end by 1 base, with 16 bases between. CDR1 is SGHTA and CDR2 is FQGNSA in the germline V gene. The CDR3 is made up of 15 amino acids. The CDR3: CASSADSASSYEQYF. Written as DNA, the CDR3 is TGTGCCAGCAGTGCGGACAGCGCGAGTTCCTACGAGCAGTACTTC. The variable domain in full, with the rest retrieved from reference TRBV7-2 and TRBJ2-7, is GAGVSQSPSNKVTEKGKDVELRCDPISGHTALYWYRQSLGQGLEFLIYFQGNSAPDKSGLPSDRFSAERTGGSVSTLTIQRTQQEDSAVYLCASSADSASSYEQYFGPGTRLTVT.

The gene calls are TRBV20-1 and TRBJ2-6; either TRBD1 or TRBD2 may fit D (6 bases each). The CDR3 sequence is 16 residues long. V was cut by 5 bases and J by 1 base, with 15 bases left in between. From germline, CDR1 is DFQATT and CDR2 SNEGSKA (reference sequence). Here the CDR3 reads CSAGVGGLSGANVLTF. CDR3 coding DNA: TGCAGTGCTGGAGTTGGGGGGCTATCTGGGGCCAACGTCCTGACTTTC.

The chain is built from TRBV11-2 and TRBJ2-3; 12 bases agree with TRBD2. The CDR3 consists of 17 residues. The germline gives CDR1 SGHAT, CDR2 FQNNGV. J lost 5 bases, V lost 6 bases, and 12 bases had no gene match. The CDR3 is CASSLRGMGLAGDTQYF. The CDR3 DNA follows: TGTGCCAGCAGTTTGAGGGGCATGGGACTAGCGGGAGATACGCAGTATTTT.

V usage is TRBV12-3 or TRBV12-4 and J usage is TRBJ2-1; 8 bases map to TRBD1. This CDR3 is built from 16 residues. V lost 5 bases and J lost 8; bases outside the gene matches: 14. CDR3 sequence reads: CASSGTGLRGLDEQFF. Written as DNA, the CDR3 is TGTGCCAGCAGTGGGACAGGCCTTAGGGGGTTAGATGAGCAGTTCTTC.

This clonotype has just a few counts. The chain carries TRBV5-1 and TRBJ2-1; 15 nucleotides agree with TRBD2. The CDR3 covers 16 residues. Trimming cost V 3 bases and J 8 bases; bases outside gene matches: 6. Per germline, CDR1 SGHRS and CDR2 YFSETQ. Written as DNA, the CDR3 is TGCGCCAGCAGCTGGGGACTAGCGGGAGGCCCTGATGAGCAGTTCTTC. Protein: CASSWGLAGGPDEQFF.

This clonotype was seen more than once but under ten times. The chain carries TRBV20-1 and TRBJ1-2; D is perhaps TRBD1 (6 bases). Germline CDR1 DFQATT, CDR2 SNEGSKA (reference sequence). V was shortened by 0 bases and J by 0 bases, with 17 bases between the two germline ends. The CDR3 is 17 residues long. CDR3 in amino acids: CSARDLGRGQTNYGYTF. CDR3 bases: TGCAGTGCTAGAGATTTGGGCAGGGGCCAAACTAACTATGGCTACACCTTC.

This clonotype has only a few counts. This chain connects TRBV30 to TRBJ2-2; no firm D call. Germline V CDR1 and CDR2: GTSNPN, SVGIG (reference sequence). CDR3 length: 11 amino acids. V lost 4 bases to trimming and J lost 7 bases, with 7 bases between them. The CDR3 reads CAWIMGGELFF. The CDR3 DNA is TGTGCCTGGATAATGGGCGGGGAGCTGTTTTTT.